Listed below are T cell receptor beta chains from one sample, sequenced in a study of human T cells and chemical hapten exposure. MiXCR, applied by TCRdb to the RACE reads, yields one record per CDR3 protein. Of approximately 81,000 distinct CDR3 sequences in the sample, over 7% were seen once. The sample taken for sequencing was whole blood. The receptors derive from a male donor in good health. Some clones in this sample may be carry-over from other donors' samples. CDR3s include the opening cysteine and the closing phenylalanine or tryptophan. A D gene is named only where the DNA matches it firmly. Not all rows give a size; the values are once, few, many and, for expanded clones, a class.

abundance: NA
v_gene: TRBV4-3
d_gene: TRBD2
j_gene: TRBJ2-3
CDR3aa: CASSQELAGIDTQYF
CDR3nt: TGCGCCAGCAGCCAAGAGCTAGCGGGAATAGATACGCAGTATTTT

abundance: few
v_gene: TRBV19
d_gene: NA
j_gene: TRBJ2-1
CDR3aa: CASSWGESSYNEQFF
CDR3nt: TGTGCCAGTAGTTGGGGGGAGAGCTCCTACAATGAGCAGTTCTTC

abundance: few
v_gene: TRBV9
d_gene: NA
j_gene: TRBJ2-3
CDR3aa: CASSVEVASSTDTQYF
CDR3nt: TGTGCCAGCAGCGTAGAGGTAGCGTCCAGCACAGATACGCAGTATTTT

abundance: few
v_gene: TRBV27
d_gene: NA
j_gene: TRBJ1-5
CDR3aa: CASSLHSNQPQHF
CDR3nt: TGTGCCAGCAGTTTACATAGCAATCAGCCCCAGCATTTT

abundance: few
v_gene: TRBV19
d_gene: TRBD1
j_gene: TRBJ1-4
CDR3aa: CASAPGTGSTNEKLFF
CDR3nt: TGTGCCAGTGCCCCCGGGACAGGCTCAACTAATGAAAAACTGTTTTTT

abundance: few
v_gene: TRBV29-1
d_gene: NA
j_gene: TRBJ2-7
CDR3aa: CSVAGEYEQYF
CDR3nt: TGCAGCGTTGCCGGGGAATACGAGCAGTACTTC

abundance: few
v_gene: TRBV7-2
d_gene: NA
j_gene: TRBJ2-2
CDR3aa: CASSPLTDPPSYTGELFF
CDR3nt: TGTGCCAGCAGCCCTCTGACAGATCCTCCCAGTTACACCGGGGAGCTGTTTTTT

abundance: many
v_gene: TRBV7-9
d_gene: NA
j_gene: TRBJ1-6
CDR3aa: CASSFSRQNNSPLHF
CDR3nt: TGTGCCAGCAGCTTTAGCCGACAGAATAATTCACCCCTCCACTTT

abundance: few
v_gene: TRBV6-6
d_gene: NA
j_gene: TRBJ2-3
CDR3aa: CASAYSETDTQYF
CDR3nt: TGTGCCAGCGCCTATTCAGAGACAGATACGCAGTATTTT

abundance: NA
v_gene: TRBV5-6
d_gene: NA
j_gene: TRBJ2-7
CDR3aa: CASSLLRAYEQYF
CDR3nt: TGTGCCAGCAGCTTGTTAAGGGCCTACGAGCAGTACTTC

abundance: NA
v_gene: TRBV4-3
d_gene: NA
j_gene: TRBJ1-2
CDR3aa: CASSQDTRDIIYGYTF
CDR3nt: TGCGCCAGCAGCCAAGACACCCGGGACATCATCTATGGCTACACCTTC

abundance: few
v_gene: TRBV6-1
d_gene: NA
j_gene: TRBJ2-1
CDR3aa: CASRRTSSSYNEQFF
CDR3nt: TGTGCCAGCAGGAGGACATCGAGCTCCTACAATGAGCAGTTCTTC

abundance: NA
v_gene: TRBV2
d_gene: TRBD1
j_gene: TRBJ1-1
CDR3aa: CASAPWDSLNTEAFF
CDR3nt: TGTGCCAGCGCGCCCTGGGACAGCCTGAACACTGAAGCTTTCTTT

abundance: NA
v_gene: TRBV7-6
d_gene: TRBD1
j_gene: TRBJ2-1
CDR3aa: CASSRGGSNEQFF
CDR3nt: TGTGCCAGCAGCCGAGGGGGCAGCAATGAGCAGTTCTTC

abundance: NA
v_gene: TRBV9
d_gene: TRBD1
j_gene: TRBJ1-6
CDR3aa: CASSPRQGANSPLHF
CDR3nt: TGTGCCAGCAGCCCCAGACAGGGGGCGAATTCACCCCTCCACTTT

abundance: many
v_gene: TRBV7-8
d_gene: NA
j_gene: TRBJ2-3
CDR3aa: CASSLTVRQGSDPLQYF
CDR3nt: TGTGCCAGCAGCTTAACGGTGAGGCAGGGTAGTGATCCCCTGCAGTATTTT

abundance: NA
v_gene: TRBV3-1
d_gene: NA
j_gene: TRBJ1-2
CDR3aa: CASSHFSTENLVYGYTF
CDR3nt: TGTGCCAGCAGCCACTTCTCCACAGAGAATCTCGTCTATGGCTACACCTTC

abundance: many
v_gene: TRBV4-2
d_gene: NA
j_gene: TRBJ1-1
CDR3aa: CASSQSGGSMNTEAFF
CDR3nt: TGTGCCAGCAGCCAAAGTGGAGGGTCCATGAACACTGAAGCTTTCTTT

abundance: many
v_gene: TRBV20-1
d_gene: NA
j_gene: TRBJ1-3
CDR3aa: CSAPGEGPGNTIYF
CDR3nt: TGCAGTGCGCCGGGGGAGGGGCCAGGAAACACCATATATTTT

abundance: few
v_gene: TRBV7-9
d_gene: NA
j_gene: TRBJ2-3
CDR3aa: CASSLVPDTQYF
CDR3nt: TGTGCCAGCAGCTTGGTCCCAGATACGCAGTATTTT

abundance: NA
v_gene: TRBV11-3
d_gene: TRBD1
j_gene: TRBJ2-3
CDR3aa: CASSPGTGHTDTQYF
CDR3nt: TGTGCCAGCAGCCCCGGGACAGGGCACACAGATACGCAGTATTTT

abundance: NA
v_gene: TRBV3-1
d_gene: NA
j_gene: TRBJ2-1
CDR3aa: CASSLGARGQFF
CDR3nt: TGTGCCAGCAGTCTCGGAGCTAGAGGGCAGTTCTTC

abundance: few
v_gene: TRBV7-2
d_gene: TRBD1
j_gene: TRBJ2-4
CDR3aa: CASSLTGTGSRAKNIQYF
CDR3nt: TGTGCCAGCAGCTTAACCGGGACAGGGTCGAGAGCCAAAAACATTCAGTACTTC

abundance: many
v_gene: TRBV6-5
d_gene: NA
j_gene: TRBJ2-7
CDR3aa: CASSYSGRDLRYEQYF
CDR3nt: TGTGCCAGCAGTTACTCTGGCAGGGACCTACGATACGAGCAGTACTTC

abundance: NA
v_gene: TRBV9
d_gene: NA
j_gene: TRBJ2-3
CDR3aa: CASSVEGGGTDTQYF
CDR3nt: TGTGCCAGCAGCGTAGAGGGGGGAGGCACAGATACGCAGTATTTT

abundance: NA
v_gene: TRBV10-3
d_gene: NA
j_gene: TRBJ1-1
CDR3aa: CAISDRSTEAFF
CDR3nt: TGTGCCATCAGTGATCGTAGCACTGAAGCTTTCTTT

abundance: NA
v_gene: TRBV6-5
d_gene: NA
j_gene: TRBJ1-3
CDR3aa: CASSYTGLTFSGNTIYF
CDR3nt: TGTGCCAGCAGTTACACGGGCCTAACCTTCTCTGGAAACACCATATATTTT

abundance: few
v_gene: TRBV6-5
d_gene: NA
j_gene: TRBJ2-1
CDR3aa: CASSYSTGRRQFF
CDR3nt: TGTGCCAGCAGTTATTCGACGGGGAGAAGGCAGTTCTTC

abundance: few
v_gene: TRBV12-3/TRBV12-4
d_gene: NA
j_gene: TRBJ2-7
CDR3aa: CASSLNIYEQYF
CDR3nt: TGTGCCAGCAGTTTAAATATCTACGAGCAGTACTTC

abundance: NA
v_gene: TRBV2
d_gene: NA
j_gene: TRBJ1-4
CDR3aa: CASSEGTTNEKLFF
CDR3nt: TGTGCCAGCAGTGAGGGGACAACTAATGAAAAACTGTTTTTT

abundance: few
v_gene: TRBV9
d_gene: NA
j_gene: TRBJ2-3
CDR3aa: CASSVAGALDTQYF
CDR3nt: TGTGCCAGCAGCGTAGCGGGGGCCTTGGATACGCAGTATTTT

abundance: few
v_gene: TRBV7-6
d_gene: NA
j_gene: TRBJ2-4
CDR3aa: CASSLAVVPGAWVNLAKNIQYF
CDR3nt: TGTGCCAGCAGCTTAGCGGTTGTCCCAGGGGCGTGGGTGAACTTAGCCAAAAACATTCAGTACTTC

abundance: few
v_gene: TRBV2
d_gene: TRBD1
j_gene: TRBJ2-1
CDR3aa: CASSADRPEQFF
CDR3nt: TGTGCCAGCAGTGCGGACAGGCCCGAGCAGTTCTTC

abundance: few
v_gene: TRBV29-1
d_gene: NA
j_gene: TRBJ1-1
CDR3aa: CSVVLAEAFF
CDR3nt: TGCAGCGTTGTCCTCGCCGAAGCTTTCTTT

abundance: few
v_gene: TRBV2
d_gene: NA
j_gene: TRBJ1-5
CDR3aa: CASSEGTDSNQPQHF
CDR3nt: TGTGCCAGCAGTGAAGGAACAGATAGCAATCAGCCCCAGCATTTT

abundance: many
v_gene: TRBV9
d_gene: NA
j_gene: TRBJ2-1
CDR3aa: CASSVGVAAEQFF
CDR3nt: TGTGCCAGCAGCGTAGGGGTAGCGGCCGAGCAGTTCTTC

abundance: few
v_gene: TRBV20-1
d_gene: TRBD1
j_gene: TRBJ1-2
CDR3aa: CSALEPGQGWISNYGYTF
CDR3nt: TGCAGTGCTCTAGAGCCAGGACAGGGCTGGATTTCTAACTATGGCTACACCTTC

abundance: few
v_gene: TRBV2
d_gene: TRBD2
j_gene: TRBJ2-7
CDR3aa: CASSERRLARRGYEQYF
CDR3nt: TGTGCCAGCAGTGAAAGGAGACTAGCAAGACGGGGTTACGAGCAGTACTTC

abundance: few
v_gene: TRBV4-1
d_gene: NA
j_gene: TRBJ2-7
CDR3aa: CASSSQERDYEQYF
CDR3nt: TGCGCCAGCAGCTCTCAGGAGAGGGACTACGAGCAGTACTTC

abundance: NA
v_gene: TRBV20-1
d_gene: NA
j_gene: TRBJ2-3
CDR3aa: CSASAKGSSETQYF
CDR3nt: TGCAGTGCTAGTGCCAAGGGCTCTTCTGAAACGCAGTATTTT

abundance: NA
v_gene: TRBV14
d_gene: TRBD1
j_gene: TRBJ1-1
CDR3aa: CASSQTGGRFEAFF
CDR3nt: TGTGCCAGCAGCCAGACAGGGGGCAGATTTGAAGCTTTCTTT

abundance: NA
v_gene: TRBV6-5
d_gene: NA
j_gene: TRBJ2-5
CDR3aa: CASSYGAGANSKETQYF
CDR3nt: TGTGCCAGCAGTTACGGGGCAGGGGCGAACTCGAAAGAGACCCAGTACTTC

abundance: few
v_gene: TRBV7-6
d_gene: NA
j_gene: TRBJ2-1
CDR3aa: CASSLGVVRGNEQFF
CDR3nt: TGTGCCAGCAGCTTAGGGGTGGTGAGGGGCAATGAGCAGTTCTTC

abundance: NA
v_gene: TRBV9
d_gene: NA
j_gene: TRBJ1-3
CDR3aa: CASSVNPKGTETSGNTIYF
CDR3nt: TGTGCCAGCAGCGTCAATCCAAAGGGGACGGAGACCTCTGGAAACACCATATATTTT

abundance: few
v_gene: TRBV14
d_gene: NA
j_gene: TRBJ1-2
CDR3aa: CASSQDRAYGYTF
CDR3nt: TGTGCCAGCAGCCAAGACAGGGCCTATGGCTACACCTTC

abundance: few
v_gene: TRBV27
d_gene: NA
j_gene: TRBJ1-4
CDR3aa: CASTPGGVVTNEKLFF
CDR3nt: TGTGCCAGCACCCCGGGGGGGGTGGTTACTAATGAAAAACTGTTTTTT

abundance: many
v_gene: TRBV7-8
d_gene: TRBD1
j_gene: TRBJ1-3
CDR3aa: CASSFGFTGEWRPGNTIYF
CDR3nt: TGTGCCAGCAGCTTCGGATTTACAGGGGAATGGCGTCCTGGAAACACCATATATTTT

abundance: NA
v_gene: TRBV27
d_gene: NA
j_gene: TRBJ1-5
CDR3aa: CASSLRGRGNQPQHF
CDR3nt: TGTGCCAGCAGTCTTCGAGGGAGGGGCAATCAGCCCCAGCATTTT

abundance: many
v_gene: TRBV12-3/TRBV12-4
d_gene: NA
j_gene: TRBJ1-1
CDR3aa: CASSPRRGRNTEAFF
CDR3nt: TGTGCCAGCAGTCCCCGGAGGGGCCGGAACACTGAAGCTTTCTTT

abundance: NA
v_gene: TRBV7-2
d_gene: NA
j_gene: TRBJ2-7
CDR3aa: CASSLEPGLSSYEQYF
CDR3nt: TGTGCCAGCAGCTTAGAACCGGGGTTAAGCTCCTACGAGCAGTACTTC

abundance: many
v_gene: TRBV27
d_gene: NA
j_gene: TRBJ2-6
CDR3aa: CASRLLGPSGANVLTF
CDR3nt: TGTGCCAGCAGACTTTTGGGCCCCTCTGGGGCCAACGTCCTGACTTTC

abundance: once
v_gene: TRBV20-1
d_gene: TRBD1
j_gene: TRBJ1-5
CDR3aa: CSAQGVSNQPQHF
CDR3nt: TGCAGTGCCCAGGGGGTGAGCAATCAGCCCCAGCATTTT

abundance: many
v_gene: TRBV7-9
d_gene: NA
j_gene: TRBJ2-7
CDR3aa: CASTPGGDRSYEQYF
CDR3nt: TGTGCCAGCACCCCGGGGGGGGACAGATCCTACGAGCAGTACTTC

abundance: NA
v_gene: TRBV28
d_gene: NA
j_gene: TRBJ2-3
CDR3aa: CASTHYVQAGSGQQYF
CDR3nt: TGTGCCAGCACCCATTACGTACAGGCTGGGTCGGGTCAGCAGTATTTT

abundance: NA
v_gene: TRBV4-2
d_gene: NA
j_gene: TRBJ2-5
CDR3aa: CASRDSRGSGLETQYF
CDR3nt: TGTGCCAGCCGGGACTCCCGGGGTAGCGGCCTAGAGACCCAGTACTTC

abundance: NA
v_gene: TRBV7-7
d_gene: TRBD2
j_gene: TRBJ2-1
CDR3aa: CASSPVAASGGAGEQFF
CDR3nt: TGTGCCAGCAGCCCCGTGGCGGCTAGCGGGGGGGCGGGTGAGCAGTTCTTC

abundance: NA
v_gene: TRBV20-1
d_gene: NA
j_gene: TRBJ1-1
CDR3aa: CSANRDRTEAFF
CDR3nt: TGCAGTGCCAACAGGGATCGCACTGAAGCTTTCTTT

abundance: few
v_gene: TRBV3-1
d_gene: TRBD2
j_gene: TRBJ2-2
CDR3aa: CASSSGGPARRELFF
CDR3nt: TGTGCCAGCAGCTCGGGGGGGCCGGCTCGCCGGGAGCTGTTTTTT

abundance: NA
v_gene: TRBV5-1
d_gene: TRBD1
j_gene: TRBJ2-2
CDR3aa: CASSSSTGTGSGELFF
CDR3nt: TGCGCCAGCAGCTCATCGACCGGGACAGGGTCCGGGGAGCTGTTTTTT